This T cell receptor beta chain emerged from a study of cytomegalovirus exposure and HLA in healthy donors (dated by TCRdb to about 2017). Some background on the complete study: According to an earlier analysis of 587 of the donors, about 179 million T cells yielded some 110 million unique TCR beta sequences and around 300 Gb of sequence data. Of the 300 to 500 genotyped donors, 81% were placed in the genetic ancestry cluster associated with self-reported Caucasian donors. Alongside the repertoire data, information on donor age, sex, ethnicity and CMV serostatus was compiled. A later genetic analysis used genome-wide SNP genotypes for 398 of the 666 donors, treating that subset as a discovery cohort. To predict cytomegalovirus infection status, the study combined high-throughput TCR immunosequencing, statistical association of individual TCRs with disease status, and machine learning. The later analysis used no new phenotypic data to find candidate immune exposures, relying instead on TCR beta sequences and their occurrence across donors. Both class I and class II loci were covered by HLA typing, at four-digit resolution. In a later analysis, previously published TCR beta repertoires from 550 to 700 donors were re-analyzed and high-resolution HLA genotyping was added so that TCR occurrence patterns could be studied. All discovery cohort repertoires had been generated on a single sequencing platform. An early release covering just under 650 HLA-typed donors comprised roughly 300 gigabases of sequencing data and around 80 million unique TCR sequences. Roughly five DR-DQ haplotypes were handled as single units for association and clustering because linkage in the cohort was strong. Typing coverage varied by locus: about 620-630 donors for A, B, C, DRB1 and DQB1; roughly 500 for DQA1; more than 600 for DPA1; roughly 450 for DPB1. The study aimed to test whether cataloging public T cell receptors could reveal signatures of past pathogen exposure. On average, approximately 250,000 unique TCR beta nucleotide sequences were sequenced per donor among roughly 430 genotyped donors of the cohort, with roughly 18% of those sequences being non-productive. Besides the first cohort of under 700 subjects, a separate validation cohort made up of 90 to 150 different subjects was used. An earlier analysis of 587 of the donors applied high-throughput TCR beta sequencing to assess whether each TCR beta V gene segment acted as functional or pseudogenic. Using immunosequencing, the study profiled T cell repertoires from approximately 700 subjects and related those repertoires to cytomegalovirus serostatus. The investigation overall reported the following: Specific HLA alleles were associated with 15,000 to 20,000 TCR beta sequences at a false discovery rate of 0.05 in a later analysis. The 87-base-pair reads could not distinguish some IMGT-functional V segments, including TRBV6-2 and TRBV6-3, so those segments were excluded. In a later analysis, most CMV-associated TCR beta chains were found to appear HLA-restricted, with HLA associations seemingly driven largely by CMV exposure. This cohort had only TCR beta chains sequenced, and the lack of alpha or paired-chain data limited which features could be detected. In a later genetic analysis, fewer N-insertions in productive TCRs were reported among donors in an Asian-associated ancestry cluster than the roughly 670-donor mean. The only immune exposure information available for the cohort was CMV serostatus. A later genetic analysis associated a missense DCLRE1C variant with V-gene and J-gene trimming of TCR beta chains, and an independent cohort replicated the association. A further reported finding was that TCR beta sequences accurately predicted the HLA-A and HLA-B alleles for most subjects in the first cohort. In vitro tests confirmed that a few of the cytomegalovirus-associated TCR beta chains recognize cytomegalovirus antigens. The classifier was reported to diagnose cytomegalovirus status with high specificity and sensitivity in both the original and validation cohorts. The sequencing pipeline was judged likely to have produced a cluster of highly shared sequence variants as a technical artifact. According to the authors, the approach could potentially be generalized to other disease states and immunological phenotypes. In an earlier analysis of roughly 500 of the donors, most TCR beta V segments appeared in productive rearrangements about 87% or about 30% of the time, broadly matching IMGT annotations. Assigning TCR associations to individual alleles was difficult when HLA alleles, especially DR and DQ, strongly co-occurred. A later analysis reported that several top co-occurrence clusters appeared linked to parvovirus B19, influenza, CMV and Epstein-Barr virus. Sequencing depth was assumed to be roughly uniform across donors in the presence/absence analyses, though that assumption may not hold. Because HLA typing was unavailable for some donors at each locus, only the typed subset was used in association tests. While some public TCRs were present in many individuals, most TCR sequences turned up only very rarely across donors. The earlier analysis of almost 600 of the donors excluded around 17 rarely observed V segments, including chromosome 9 orphons, because counts were too low. The study listed around 160 TCR beta chains as associated with cytomegalovirus. In a later analysis, HLA-associated TCR beta chains were found to be more clonally expanded and to have lower generation probabilities than equally common non-associated chains. A later analysis found that TCR association rates varied across HLA loci, with DRB1 alleles showing the most associated TCRs and HLA-C alleles the fewest. Correlated functional status among segregating V segments might reflect linkage disequilibrium, but an unknown experimental factor could not be ruled out.

A note on this clone: This clone's antigen is unknown. Base qualities are not at hand, and no much larger clone is one base apart.

Cut back by 0 bases and 3 bases, the V and J ends lie 8 bases apart. The CDR3, cysteine through phenylalanine, is 14 amino acids long. Only the CDR3 part of the read is kept: 42 bases, read in frame from the first base. In the germline V gene, CDR1 corresponds to MNHEY and CDR2 to SVGAGI. The cohort comprised some 700 healthy bone marrow donors. Cohort members were all nominally healthy when sampled, although unrecorded immune exposures were likely present. The donor was CMV seronegative and belonged to the group of over 300 seronegative cohort members. Every donor gave a peripheral blood sample, and the peripheral blood mononuclear cells from that sample were used for TCR beta sequencing. Genomic DNA extraction from the blood cell samples was performed with the Qiagen DNeasy Blood Extraction Kit. The library was made by the immunoSEQ multiplex PCR assay. For the multiplex PCR, a mixture combining 60 forward primers for TCR Vbeta segments and 13 reverse primers for TCR Jbeta segments was used. The CDR3 region of rearranged TCR beta genes was amplified from genomic DNA by a multiplex PCR assay. The amplified TCR beta libraries were sequenced on the Illumina HiSeq System as 87-base-pair reads. The authors' analysis ran thus. A later analysis tallied roughly 78 million unique TCR beta chains across the 666 repertoires, and some 10 million of those chains were shared by two or more donors. To remove PCR and sequencing errors, raw reads were error-corrected and collapsed into unique sequences using a nearest-neighbor algorithm that merged closely related sequences. To assign V, D and J gene segments, CDR3 sequences were aligned to IMGT reference sequences. For a sequence to be retained, a match of at least six nucleotides was required to both a V gene segment and a J gene segment. Rearrangements were classified as productive when the CDR3 lacked stop codons and remained in frame with V and J, and all other rearrangements were classified as non-productive. Following IMGT convention, CDR3 was defined as the stretch from the second conserved V-encoded cysteine up to the conserved J-encoded phenylalanine. In an earlier analysis of some 550 of the donors, sequences lacking an unambiguous match to a single V gene segment were excluded. In an earlier analysis of several hundred of the donors, V segments were called functional above 56.7% productive rearrangements and were called segregating when the between-donor standard deviation exceeded 5%. A statistical classification framework was built to diagnose cytomegalovirus status from the catalog of TCR beta chain sequences. A later analysis assigned V and J genes by comparing TCR nucleotide sequences with IMGT/GENE-DB human TR gene sequences. The TCRdist pipeline was used in a later analysis to assign CDR3 sequences and most-parsimonious VDJ recombination scenarios. In a later analysis, each TCR beta chain was defined by its CDR3 amino acid sequence together with its V-gene family, and reads without a unique V-gene family were excluded. In a later analysis, a few hundred highly shared, low-generation-probability nucleotide sequences were removed to address suspected cross-contamination and a sequencing artifact. For each public chain, a later analysis derived a clonal expansion index from normalized ranks of inferred template counts within each repertoire. In a later analysis, generation probabilities were computed with a VDJ recombination model fitted to out-of-frame rearrangements, and the resulting probabilities were checked against IGoR. In a later analysis, hypergeometric tests were used to score TCR-TCR, TCR-HLA and TCR-CMV co-occurrence, with a repertoire-size bias correction applied to TCR pairs. To estimate false discovery rates, a later analysis permuted the HLA or CMV assignments 20 times. In a later analysis, co-occurring TCRs were grouped using DBSCAN, and TCRdist sequence similarity was added for clustering within HLA-allele-positive subsets. Co-occurrence clustering excluded repertoires with fewer than 30,000 or more than 120,000 public chains, plus five with anomalous nucleotide sharing. Drawn from immuneACCESS, this table holds only the in-frame rearrangements with V and J called that TCRdb kept. Clones are partly lost; checked studies trace under half to an unresolved V gene and leave the rest unexplained. That table is the source of V, J and clone size, and D and trimming were worked out from the DNA. Within this sample are 150,000 to 200,000 clones, with around 80% of them counted one time only. The ten top clones hold 13% to 15% of the sample.

The V and J genes are TRBV6-5 and TRBJ1-1; the D gene lacks a confident call. The origin of this receptor is a middle-aged woman in good health and CMV-seronegative. Sequencing input: PBMCs. The nucleotide sequence reads as follows: TGTGCCAGCAGTTACTCGAGTTTCTACACTGAAGCTTTCTTT. It specifies CASSYSSFYTEAFF.